The clone carrying this TCR beta chain was observed once. What it binds is not known. The sample originates from a study of shared clonotypes between healthy human individuals. Study in general: CD8 memory received one plate per donor, CD8 naive two, CD4 memory three and CD4 naive three.

Naivety among CD8 cells was defined by CD45RO negativity and positive CCR7 selection, thereby excluding terminally differentiated effector memory CD45RA+ cells. Study-level findings and limits: It was observed that roughly 5.1% of naive CD4 clonotypes were shared across several donors. Naive subsets generally had larger estimated richness than memory subsets.

Using immunoSEQ multiplex PCR, the repertoire was profiled, and TCRdb retains in-frame clones only, with some absent. The sample carries approximately 740,000 clones, about 91% recorded once. The V end lost 2 bases, the J end lost 4 bases, and 12 bases lay between the germline ends. CDR3 length: 14 amino acids. CDR1 MGHDK and CDR2 SYGVNS come from the germline V gene. The sample comprised naive CD8+ T cells sorted from blood. J is TRBJ2-7 and V is TRBV25-1; no clear D gene. The receptor comes from a man younger than 45 in good health. CDR3 residues: CASSENVQAYEQYF. The CDR3 DNA follows: TGTGCCAGCAGTGAAAATGTTCAAGCTTACGAGCAGTACTTC.